One sample yielded the 31 T cell receptor delta chains listed below, sequenced in a study of γδ T cells in repeated Plasmodium falciparum infection. TCRdb reran clone calling via CATT on the multiplex PCR reads. The sample has over 45,000 delta-chain clones, about 1.5% seen once. Gammadelta T cells were flow-sorted from PBMC into Vgamma9/Vdelta2+ and Vdelta2-negative populations for bulk analysis. The sample taken for sequencing was gamma-delta T cells from blood. The receptors originated from a pool of human donors (malaria-infected and uninfected, not separated).

This clone was counted only a few times. A far larger clone is one nucleotide away, so this likely arose from a read error. Other nucleotide sequences in the sample specify the same CDR3. This rearrangement joins TRDV1 to TRDJ1; 9 nucleotides agree with TRDD3. CDR3 length: 17 residues. Germline-derived CDR1 and CDR2 are TSWWSYY and QGS. DNA of the CDR3: TGTGCCCTTGGGGGCCTTTACTGGGGGAAGTACACCGATAAACTCATCTTT. Encoded protein: CALGGLYWGKYTDKLIF.

This clone has at least ten counts. The chain carries TRDV1 and TRDJ1; D possibly corresponds to TRDD3 (6 bases). V gave up 1 base and J gave up 0 bases, with 27 bases separating them. CDR3 length: 21 residues. Germline loops: CDR1 TSWWSYY, CDR2 QGS. The CDR3 nucleotides are TGTGCTCTTGGGGAACCGGTCCTAACACCCCCCTGGGGACCTTACACCGATAAACTCATCTTT. Residues: CALGEPVLTPPWGPYTDKLIF.

This clone showed up just a few times. The protein held in TCRdb is that of a much larger clone and does not match this DNA's translation at residue 5, likely because of a read error; the protein shown is translated from the DNA. V usage is TRDV2 and J usage is TRDJ3; TRDD3 agrees at 12 bases. TCRdb supplies no J gene; here it was assigned by aligning the nucleotide sequence to germline. J gave up 3 bases and V 3 bases, and 17 bases lay outside the gene matches. CDR1 and CDR2 (germline): GEAIGNYY, EKD. This CDR3 is built from 22 residues. CDR3 nucleotide sequence: TGTGCCTGTGACCCCCCTCTAATACTGGGGGATACTTTTTTCTGGGACACCCGACAGATGTTTTTC. Protein: CACDPPLILGDTFFWDTRQMFF.

As to this clone: This probably arose from a read error, given a far larger clone one base away. Other DNA sequences of this sample code for an identical CDR3. The CDR3 region is CALGERARSYADKLIF. The CDR3 DNA sequence: TGTGCTCTTGGGGAACGGGCCCGCTCATACGCTGATAAACTCATCTTT. The chain joins TRDV1 to TRDJ1, with D possibly matching TRDD3 (5 bases). The CDR3 consists of 16 residues. V was trimmed by 1 base and J by 5 bases, leaving 17 bases between them. Germline values: CDR1 TSWWSYY, CDR2 QGS.

The CDR3 loop reads CALGEPVAFLPTGGATDKLIF. DNA for the CDR3: TGTGCTCTTGGGGAACCGGTGGCCTTCCTACCTACCGGGGGAGCCACCGATAAACTCATCTTT. This chain joins TRDV1 and TRDJ1, with 9 nucleotides matching TRDD2. Here the J gene came from matching the DNA to germline, since TCRdb omits it. Germline-derived CDR1 and CDR2 are TSWWSYY and QGS. Trimming cost V 1 base and J 1 base; bases outside gene matches: 19. This CDR3 region has 21 residues.

Many counts were recorded for this clone. The protein held in TCRdb is that of a much larger clone and does not match this DNA's translation at residue 4, likely because of a read error; the protein shown is translated from the DNA. The J gene is TRDJ1, the V gene TRDV1, with 8 bases lining up with TRDD3. The CDR3 has 18 residues. Germline V CDR1 and CDR2: TSWWSYY, QGS. CDR3: CALRETKGYVLDTDKLIF. The CDR3 nucleotides read TGTGCTCTTAGGGAAACAAAGGGATACGTTCTTGACACCGATAAACTCATCTTT.

This clone came up a few times. The mismatch at residue 17 between this DNA's translation and the TCRdb protein of a much larger clone likely reflects a read error; the protein shown is translated from the DNA. V and J are TRDV1 and TRDJ3; TRDD3 agrees at 10 bases. This CDR3 comprises 25 residues. Losses at the gene ends were 2 bases for V and 2 bases for J; bases not matched to a gene: 24. CDR1 TSWWSYY and CDR2 QGS come from the germline V gene. The CDR3 DNA sequence: TGTGCTCTTGGGGAATTCCCACTACGGTCAGATTTACTGGGGGATTCCCCCTGGGACACCCGACAGATGTTTTTC. This codes for CALGEFPLRSDLLGDSPWDTRQMFF.

On this clone itself: This DNA's translation and the protein TCRdb lists, from a much larger clone, do not match at residue 7, likely due to a read error; the protein shown is translated from the DNA. This chain links TRDV2 with TRDJ3; 10 nucleotides align to TRDD3. TCRdb leaves out the J gene; it was filled in here by matching the DNA to germline. V trimming: 0 bases; J trimming: 5 bases; junction bases outside the gene matches: 9. The V gene's germline CDR1 is GEAIGNYY and CDR2 EKD. The CDR3 is 19 residues long. The CDR3, as DNA: TGTGCCTGTGACACCCTACGGGGGGATACGCTGGGGGACACCCGACAGATGTTTTTC. This codes for CACDTLRGDTLGDTRQMFF.

This chain uses TRDV1 with TRDJ1; TRDD2 or TRDD3 may be the D gene (9 bases each). The J gene was not available in TCRdb and was assigned here by matching the DNA to germline segments. Germline lookup yields CDR1 TSWWSYY and CDR2 QGS. Between the trimmed V and J ends, which lost 1 base and 0 bases, there was a span of 30 bases. The CDR3 consists of 22 residues. The CDR3 protein is CALGERVAFLRRGIPNTDKLIF. In DNA form, the CDR3 reads TGTGCTCTTGGGGAACGGGTCGCCTTCCTACGCCGGGGGATACCAAACACCGATAAACTCATCTTT.

This clone was found many times. The protein recorded in TCRdb matches a much larger clone and deviates from this DNA's translation at residue 14, suggesting a read error; the protein here is obtained by translating the DNA. The rearrangement joins TRDV1 to TRDJ1, with 10 positions matching TRDD3. Germline values: CDR1 TSWWSYY, CDR2 QGS. The CDR3 consists of 18 residues. CDR3 sequence (DNA): TGTGCTCTTGGGGAACTAGAACTGGGGGATTTATACACCGAAAAACTCATCTTT. Amino acids: CALGELELGDLYTEKLIF.

On this clone: A far larger clone is one base from this, pointing to a likely read error. Other DNA sequences from this sample encode an identical CDR3 as well. For the V gene the call is TRDV2; the J gene has no call; TRDD3, the D gene given by the table, was not confirmed from the DNA. The CDR3 has 17 amino acids. Looked up from germline, CDR1 is GEAIGNYY and CDR2 is EKD. CDR3 loop: CACDPVLGDTYTDKLIF. CDR3 DNA: TGTGCCTGTGACCCAGTACTGGGGGATACCTACACCGATAAACTCATCTTC.

Note on this clone: Translating this DNA gives a protein that differs at residue 10 from the TCRdb one, which belongs to a much larger clone; a read error is likely, and the protein shown is this translation. The gene calls are TRDV1 and TRDJ1, with 7 bases aligning to TRDD3. The CDR3 totals 19 residues. With 0 bases clipped from V and 4 bases from J, the junction kept 17 bases outside the gene matches. Looked up from germline, CDR1 is TSWWSYY and CDR2 is QGS. The CDR3 sequence: CALGELGSWRIRDGDKLIF. The CDR3 DNA follows: TGTGCTCTTGGGGAACTGGGTTCTTGGAGGATACGAGACGGCGATAAACTCATCTTT.

Details on this clone: This likely stems from a read error, as it lies one base from a far larger clone. The same CDR3 can be traced to other DNA sequences in this sample. This chain joins TRDV1 and TRDJ1, with a tentative D call TRDD3 (8 bases). Germline matching of the DNA provided the J gene here, since TCRdb leaves it blank. Germline loops: CDR1 TSWWSYY, CDR2 QGS. CDR3 size: 24 residues. CDR3 in amino acids: CALGDRKAFLSSYWGSRGTDKLIF. The DNA for the CDR3 is TGTGCTCTCGGGGATCGCAAGGCCTTCCTTTCCTCGTACTGGGGGTCCCGAGGAACCGATAAACTCATCTTT.

This clone was found many times. One junction end disagrees with the germline gene, perhaps due to a read error. This sequence joins TRDV1 and TRDJ1, with 9 positions matching TRDD3. The V gene's germline CDR1 is TSWWSYY and CDR2 QGS. The CDR3 runs to 23 residues. The CDR3 region has the DNA TGTGCTCTTGGGGAGCCCGCGAACCGGGACTGGGGGACTCCCCTAAAGTACACCAATAAACTCATCTTT. Amino acid sequence: CALGEPANRDWGTPLKYTNKLIF.

Relative to its sample, this clone is medium-sized (0.01 to 0.1%). The genes are TRDV2 and TRDJ3; 7 positions match TRDD3. J lost 1 base, V lost 0 bases, and 8 bases had no gene match. Germline values: CDR1 GEAIGNYY, CDR2 EKD. CDR3 length: 19 amino acids. CDR3 in DNA: TGTGCCTGTGACACCGCTGGGGGCCCTCGATCCTGGGACACCCGACAGATGTTTTTC. Translated: CACDTAGGPRSWDTRQMFF.

This clone occurred a few times. TCRdb attributes to this sequence the protein of a much larger clone, which differs from the DNA translation at residue 11; a read error is likely, and the protein displayed is translated from the DNA. V usage is TRDV1 and J usage is TRDJ1, with D possibly TRDD3 on 6 matching bases. Trimming removed 3 bases at V and 1 base at J, with 24 bases between. The CDR3 is 19 residues long. Germline CDR1 is TSWWSYY and CDR2 is QGS. The CDR3 is CALGEQLVRGCVPTDKLIF. As DNA, the CDR3 is TGTGCTCTTGGGGAGCAACTCGTGAGGGGATGCGTACCCACCGATAAACTCATCTTT.

This clone was detected a few times. The translation of this DNA and the TCRdb protein of a much larger clone differ at residue 6, probably owing to a read error; the protein shown here is translated from the DNA. The chain combines TRDV1 with TRDJ1; 7 bases are shared with TRDD3. TCRdb offers no J gene call, so here the DNA was matched to germline to obtain one. Germline V gives CDR1 TSWWSYY, CDR2 QGS. CDR3 size: 21 residues. With 1 base clipped from V and 1 base from J, the junction kept 21 bases outside the gene matches. CDR3 sequence: CALGEPKPPRYWGCATDKLIF. The DNA of the CDR3 is TGTGCTCTTGGGGAACCCAAACCACCCCGGTACTGGGGATGCGCCACCGATAAACTCATCTTT.

About this clone: TCRdb pairs this DNA with a much larger clone's protein that differs at residue 22, likely a read error; the protein shown was translated from the DNA. For the V gene the call is TRDV2; the J gene has no call; the DNA was not compared with TRDD3, the D call given in the table. CDR1 and CDR2 (germline): GEAIGNYY, EKD. The CDR3 has 23 residues. CDR3 DNA sequence: TGTGCCTGTGACTCTGAGGGGGATAAAAGAGAGGTTTTGGGATCTAGTCGTACCGATAAACTCACCTTT. Translated: CACDSEGDKREVLGSSRTDKLTF.

Regarding this clone: TCRdb records a much larger clone's protein for this DNA, with a difference at residue 15 that likely arises from a read error; the protein given is the translation of the DNA. The chain employs TRDV1 and TRDJ1; tentatively, D is TRDD2 (7 bases). CDR1 and CDR2 (germline): TSWWSYY, QGS. Trimming removed 0 bases from V and 6 bases from J, with 26 bases in between. This CDR3 contains 19 residues. In DNA, the CDR3 is TGTGCTCTTGGGGAACTGCTTCCTATAGGTACGTGGGGGGCCTATAAACTCATCTTT. Its translation: CALGELLPIGTWGAYKLIF.

This clone turned up a few times. The translation of this DNA and the TCRdb protein of a much larger clone differ at residue 12, probably owing to a read error; the protein shown here is translated from the DNA. The chain carries TRDV1 and TRDJ1, with a weak D call TRDD2 (6 bases). Matching the DNA to germline supplied the J gene, which TCRdb does not give. The CDR3 length is 17 residues. Trimming removed 0 bases at V and 3 bases at J, with 17 bases between. The germline gives CDR1 TSWWSYY, CDR2 QGS. The CDR3 DNA sequence: TGTGCTCTTGGGGAACTTCCTACCCGGGTGTACGCCGATAAACTCATCTTT. It codes for CALGELPTRVYADKLIF.

Worth noting for this clone: It differs at one base from a far larger clone, so likely a read error. Other nucleotide sequences in the sample specify the same CDR3. This rearrangement joins TRDV1 to TRDJ1, with 10 bases lining up with TRDD3. Because TCRdb records no J gene, it was assigned here through a match of the DNA to germline. V was pared by 8 bases and J by 5 bases, with 14 bases of the junction left unmatched. This CDR3 comprises 16 residues. CDR1 and CDR2 (germline): TSWWSYY, QGS. DNA of the CDR3: TGTGCTCTTACATTCCCGTACTGGGGGATCTCGGATAAACTCATCTTT. Protein product: CALTFPYWGISDKLIF.

This clone was seen a handful of times. TCRdb shows a much larger clone's protein in place of this DNA's translation, and the two differ at residue 5, likely through a read error; the protein shown is translated from the DNA. This chain links TRDV1 with TRDJ1; D perhaps matches TRDD3 (6 bases). The J gene, not given by TCRdb, was assigned here from a germline match of the nucleotide sequence. The germline V and J ends were trimmed by 5 bases and 9 bases, with 25 bases remaining between them. The CDR3 has 16 residues. In germline, CDR1 is TSWWSYY, CDR2 QGS. The CDR3 loop reads CALGSFPRYWVGELIF. CDR3 bases: TGTGCTCTTGGGAGCTTCCCGAGGTACTGGGTTGGGGAACTCATCTTT.

This clone has just a few counts. TCRdb has a much larger clone's protein, which differs at residue 5 from the translation of this DNA, likely because of a read error; what is shown is the protein translated from the DNA. This chain uses TRDV2 with TRDJ1; D might be TRDD2 (8 bases). TCRdb records no J gene; here it was assigned by comparing the DNA to germline. V lost 3 bases and J 0 bases, leaving 31 bases between the germline ends. This CDR3 spans 21 amino acids. CDR1 is GEAIGNYY and CDR2 is EKD in the germline V gene. The CDR3 bases are TGTGCCTGTGACCCGATCCTTCCTATCGGGCTAACTGGGGTTTACACCGATAAACTCATCTTT. The encoded protein is CACDPILPIGLTGVYTDKLIF.

This clone has a count of ten or more. TCRdb assigns this DNA the protein of a much larger clone, which departs from its translation at residue 10; this likely reflects a read error, and the protein shown comes from translating the DNA. The rearrangement joins TRDV2 to TRDJ1; D perhaps matches TRDD3 (6 bases). Trimming removed 4 bases from V and 0 bases from J, with 35 bases in between. The germline V gene encodes CDR1 GEAIGNYY and CDR2 EKD. The CDR3 is 22 residues long. Here the CDR3 DNA reads TGTGCCTGTGATAAACGCCCTCGTCGGGAGGATACCCCAAACTCGTACACCGATAAACTCATCTTT. This gives the protein CACDKRPRREDTPNSYTDKLIF.

Note on this clone: TCRdb's protein for this DNA is that of a much larger clone and differs from the translation at residue 6, likely a read error; the protein shown is the DNA translation. The genes are TRDV1 and TRDJ1, with 12 bases fitting TRDD3. TCRdb gives no J gene; it was assigned here by matching the DNA to germline. V lost 2 bases and J lost 7; bases outside the gene matches: 14. The CDR3 contains 18 residues. The germline V gene encodes CDR1 TSWWSYY and CDR2 QGS. The chain's CDR3 is CALGEAQELLGDTLKLIF. CDR3 nucleotides: TGTGCTCTTGGGGAAGCGCAGGAACTACTGGGGGATACCCTTAAACTCATCTTT.

For this clone: This DNA translates differently at residue 10 from the TCRdb protein, which is that of a much larger clone; a read error is likely, and the protein shown is the DNA's own translation. The CDR3 region has the DNA TGTGCCTGTGACACCCTGGGGGATAGGGACCTCACCGATAAACTCATCTTT. Its translation is CACDTLGDRDLTDKLIF. The V and J genes are TRDV2 and TRDJ1; 10 positions agree with TRDD3. No J gene is reported in TCRdb; it was inferred here by comparing the DNA with germline. With 0 bases clipped from V and 1 base from J, the junction kept 7 bases outside the gene matches. CDR1 GEAIGNYY and CDR2 EKD come from the germline V gene. The CDR3 length is 17 residues.

This clone was recorded a few times. TCRdb records a much larger clone's protein for this DNA, with a difference at residue 5 that likely arises from a read error; the protein given is the translation of the DNA. The gene calls are TRDV1 and TRDJ1; D is possibly TRDD3 (6 bases). Trimming cost V 4 bases and J 0 bases, with 39 bases left between them. CDR1 and CDR2 from the germline V gene are TSWWSYY and QGS. There are 24 residues in the CDR3. The CDR3 protein is CALGVPLLPLLGGVLGGYTDKLIF. DNA for the CDR3: TGTGCTCTTGGGGTACCCCTGTTGCCCCTACTCGGGGGCGTACTGGGAGGATACACCGATAAACTCATCTTT.

Comment on this clone: TCRdb assigns this DNA the protein of a much larger clone, which departs from its translation at residue 15; this likely reflects a read error, and the protein shown comes from translating the DNA. The chain carries TRDV1 and TRDJ1; TRDD3 matches 8 bases. TCRdb carries no J gene annotation; the J gene was assigned here by matching the DNA with germline. Trimming removed 0 bases from V and 3 bases from J; junction bases left unmatched: 18. CDR1 and CDR2 from the germline V gene are TSWWSYY and QGS. The CDR3 extends over 20 amino acids. The chain's CDR3 is CALGELNPNYWGWRADKLIF. Here the CDR3 DNA reads TGTGCTCTTGGGGAACTAAATCCCAACTACTGGGGGTGGAGAGCCGATAAACTCATCTTT.

This clone was seen a few times. A far larger clone is a single base away, which makes a read error likely. This specimen includes other DNA sequences encoding the same CDR3. V usage is TRDV3 and J usage is TRDJ1; 12 positions match TRDD3. This CDR3 has 21 amino acids. Germline-derived CDR1 and CDR2 are TVYSNPD and GDNSRS (reference sequence). The CDR3 coding sequence is TGCGCCTTCGGATATTTTCCTACGTGGAGCTTCTGGGGGATACGGGACCATAAACTCATCTTT. Translated, it gives CAFGYFPTWSFWGIRDHKLIF.

This clone was seen a handful of times. The protein given by TCRdb reflects a much larger clone and differs at residue 12 from this DNA's translation, likely from a read error; the protein shown is the DNA's translation. The chain carries TRDV1 and TRDJ1, with no clear D. Germline CDR1 TSWWSYY, CDR2 QGS. The CDR3 sequence is 17 residues long. V was cut by 2 bases and J by 1 base, with 17 bases left in between. CDR3 in amino acids: CALGEGTRSPSTDKLIF. The CDR3 nucleotides read TGTGCTCTTGGGGAAGGAACAAGGAGCCCGTCCACCGATAAACTCATCTTT.

On this clone itself: The protein that TCRdb holds for this DNA derives from a much larger clone and differs from the translated DNA at residue 7, which likely indicates a read error; the protein shown here is translated from the DNA. The rearrangement links TRDV1 to TRDJ1; TRDD3 aligns across 9 bases. The V gene's germline CDR1 is TSWWSYY and CDR2 QGS. The length of the CDR3 is 17 residues. The J segment lost 10 bases and the V segment lost 5 bases, leaving 20 bases of the junction unmatched. The CDR3 coding sequence is TGTGCTCTTGGGCCGGATAACGCGGGGGATACTCGGGGGGGACTCATCTTT. Translated, it gives CALGPDNAGDTRGGLIF.